A selection of T cell receptor beta chains follows, all from one sample in a study of shared clonotypes between healthy human individuals. This table comes from immunoSEQ multiplex PCR, and its TCRdb copy is limited to in-frame clones, with some not included. The top ten hold roughly 0.1% of the sample, which has around 640,000 clones, 95% to 96% seen once. Sequencing input: naive CD8+ T cells sorted from blood. The receptor set was obtained from a woman in her 30s in good health. CDR3s include the opening cysteine and the closing phenylalanine or tryptophan. The D gene is left open where the match is weak. The size of a clone is reported for some rows only, either as once, few or many, or as a class for expanded clones.

v_call: TRBV28
d_call: -
j_call: TRBJ1-2
clone_size: -
cdr3_aa: CASTTRGGAEGYTF
cdr3_nt: TGTGCCAGCACCACCAGAGGGGGGGCTGAGGGCTACACCTTC

v_call: TRBV27
d_call: -
j_call: TRBJ2-7
clone_size: -
cdr3_aa: CASSSRDIAYEQYF
cdr3_nt: TGTGCCAGCAGTTCCCGGGACATTGCCTACGAGCAGTACTTC

v_call: TRBV13
d_call: -
j_call: TRBJ1-5
clone_size: -
cdr3_aa: CASSLGNQPQHF
cdr3_nt: TGTGCCAGCAGCTTAGGCAATCAGCCCCAGCATTTT

v_call: TRBV29-1
d_call: -
j_call: TRBJ2-7
clone_size: -
cdr3_aa: CSVGGHRYF
cdr3_nt: TGCAGCGTTGGAGGTCATCGGTACTTC

v_call: TRBV27
d_call: -
j_call: TRBJ2-7
clone_size: -
cdr3_aa: CASKGLGAYEQYF
cdr3_nt: TGTGCCAGCAAGGGCTTGGGGGCCTACGAGCAGTACTTC

v_call: TRBV25-1
d_call: -
j_call: TRBJ2-7
clone_size: -
cdr3_aa: CASSDHRAENF
cdr3_nt: TGTGCCAGCAGTGATCACCGGGCGGAAAACTTC

v_call: TRBV28
d_call: -
j_call: TRBJ1-1
clone_size: -
cdr3_aa: CASSFPGRDGTEAFF
cdr3_nt: TGTGCCAGCAGCTTCCCAGGACGGGATGGCACTGAAGCTTTCTTT

v_call: TRBV2
d_call: -
j_call: TRBJ2-7
clone_size: -
cdr3_aa: CASFPGSGYEQYF
cdr3_nt: TGTGCCAGCTTCCCAGGGTCCGGGTACGAGCAGTACTTC

v_call: TRBV7-9
d_call: TRBD2
j_call: TRBJ2-4
clone_size: -
cdr3_aa: CASSPTTSGRGLGIQYF
cdr3_nt: TGTGCCAGCAGCCCCACGACTAGCGGGAGGGGTTTGGGCATTCAGTACTTC

v_call: TRBV4-2
d_call: -
j_call: TRBJ1-5
clone_size: -
cdr3_aa: CASSQGGSSQHF
cdr3_nt: TGTGCCAGCAGCCAAGGGGGCTCGTCCCAGCATTTT

v_call: TRBV6-6
d_call: -
j_call: TRBJ1-5
clone_size: -
cdr3_aa: CASSYGSGRVNQPQHF
cdr3_nt: TGTGCCAGCAGTTACGGGTCAGGGAGGGTCAATCAGCCCCAGCATTTT

v_call: TRBV27
d_call: TRBD1
j_call: TRBJ2-7
clone_size: -
cdr3_aa: CASRTGGEQYF
cdr3_nt: TGTGCCAGCAGGACAGGGGGCGAGCAGTACTTC

v_call: TRBV5-6
d_call: TRBD2
j_call: TRBJ2-7
clone_size: -
cdr3_aa: CASSLGLAALSYEQYF
cdr3_nt: TGTGCCAGCAGCTTGGGACTAGCGGCCTTATCCTACGAGCAGTACTTC

v_call: TRBV7-9
d_call: -
j_call: TRBJ2-2
clone_size: -
cdr3_aa: CASGGELFF
cdr3_nt: TGTGCCAGTGGCGGGGAGCTGTTTTTT

v_call: TRBV28
d_call: -
j_call: TRBJ2-1
clone_size: -
cdr3_aa: CASSHATGTGVNEQFF
cdr3_nt: TGTGCCAGCAGTCATGCGACCGGGACTGGAGTCAATGAGCAGTTCTTC

v_call: TRBV27
d_call: -
j_call: TRBJ2-1
clone_size: -
cdr3_aa: CASSLGASSYNEQFF
cdr3_nt: TGTGCCAGCTCTCTAGGGGCGAGCTCCTACAATGAGCAGTTCTTC

v_call: TRBV16
d_call: -
j_call: TRBJ2-2
clone_size: -
cdr3_aa: CASSQEGAGELFF
cdr3_nt: TGTGCCAGCAGCCAAGAGGGGGCCGGGGAGCTGTTTTTT

v_call: TRBV28
d_call: -
j_call: TRBJ2-7
clone_size: -
cdr3_aa: CAGSGTLSNEQYF
cdr3_nt: TGTGCCGGAAGCGGGACATTGAGCAACGAGCAGTACTTC

v_call: TRBV27
d_call: -
j_call: TRBJ1-2
clone_size: -
cdr3_aa: CASRLGSGAGGYTF
cdr3_nt: TGTGCCAGCAGGCTGGGCTCGGGGGCAGGTGGCTACACCTTC

v_call: TRBV9
d_call: -
j_call: TRBJ2-3
clone_size: -
cdr3_aa: CASSPDTDTQYF
cdr3_nt: TGTGCCAGCAGCCCAGACACAGATACGCAGTATTTT

v_call: TRBV4-2
d_call: -
j_call: TRBJ2-7
clone_size: -
cdr3_aa: CASSQDQAGLSYEQYF
cdr3_nt: TGTGCCAGCAGCCAAGATCAAGCGGGCCTATCCTACGAGCAGTACTTC

v_call: TRBV29-1
d_call: TRBD2
j_call: TRBJ2-3
clone_size: once
cdr3_aa: CSVEYPSGRPPDTQYF
cdr3_nt: TGCAGCGTTGAATACCCTAGCGGGAGGCCCCCAGATACGCAGTATTTT

v_call: TRBV30
d_call: TRBD2
j_call: TRBJ2-7
clone_size: -
cdr3_aa: CAWSLTSGRDNEQYF
cdr3_nt: TGTGCCTGGAGTCTTACTAGCGGGAGGGATAACGAGCAGTACTTC

v_call: TRBV7-9
d_call: -
j_call: TRBJ2-3
clone_size: -
cdr3_aa: CASSSGTLTDTQYF
cdr3_nt: TGTGCCAGCAGCTCCGGGACCCTCACAGATACGCAGTATTTT

v_call: TRBV2
d_call: TRBD2
j_call: TRBJ2-7
clone_size: -
cdr3_aa: CASLGLTSGASSYEQYF
cdr3_nt: TGTGCCAGCCTTGGCCTTACTAGCGGGGCTAGCTCCTACGAGCAGTACTTC

v_call: TRBV14
d_call: -
j_call: TRBJ2-7
clone_size: -
cdr3_aa: CASSLRGPGEQYF
cdr3_nt: TGTGCCAGCAGCCTCAGAGGACCGGGCGAGCAGTACTTC

v_call: TRBV4-1
d_call: -
j_call: TRBJ1-5
clone_size: few
cdr3_aa: CASPQGFQPQHF
cdr3_nt: TGCGCCAGTCCACAGGGTTTTCAGCCCCAGCATTTT

v_call: TRBV29-1
d_call: -
j_call: TRBJ1-2
clone_size: -
cdr3_aa: CSVEDYSSGGYTF
cdr3_nt: TGCAGCGTTGAAGATTATAGCTCGGGTGGCTACACCTTC

v_call: TRBV7-6
d_call: -
j_call: TRBJ2-2
clone_size: -
cdr3_aa: CASSPGGSYTGELFF
cdr3_nt: TGTGCCAGCAGCCCCGGGGGAAGTTACACCGGGGAGCTGTTTTTT

v_call: TRBV6-5
d_call: -
j_call: TRBJ2-1
clone_size: -
cdr3_aa: CASSFYSGSYNEQFF
cdr3_nt: TGTGCCAGCAGTTTCTATAGCGGTTCCTACAATGAGCAGTTCTTC

v_call: TRBV5-6
d_call: -
j_call: TRBJ2-1
clone_size: -
cdr3_aa: CASSLEGRNEQFF
cdr3_nt: TGTGCCAGCAGCTTGGAGGGGAGGAATGAGCAGTTCTTC

v_call: TRBV28
d_call: TRBD1
j_call: TRBJ2-7
clone_size: -
cdr3_aa: CASSPNQGVSYEQYF
cdr3_nt: TGTGCCAGCAGTCCGAATCAGGGGGTCTCCTACGAGCAGTACTTC

v_call: TRBV27
d_call: -
j_call: TRBJ1-1
clone_size: -
cdr3_aa: CASSLSQGMNTEAFF
cdr3_nt: TGTGCCAGCAGTTTATCCCAGGGGATGAACACTGAAGCTTTCTTT

v_call: TRBV27
d_call: -
j_call: TRBJ2-1
clone_size: -
cdr3_aa: CASTYPGAGWLF
cdr3_nt: TGTGCCAGCACTTATCCTGGGGCAGGGTGGCTCTTC

v_call: TRBV7-9
d_call: TRBD1
j_call: TRBJ1-4
clone_size: few
cdr3_aa: CASSGPGQGHEKLFF
cdr3_nt: TGTGCCAGCAGTGGCCCGGGACAGGGTCACGAAAAACTGTTTTTT

v_call: TRBV4-1
d_call: TRBD1
j_call: TRBJ1-5
clone_size: -
cdr3_aa: CASSQDGTGVQPQHF
cdr3_nt: TGCGCCAGCAGCCAAGATGGGACAGGGGTTCAGCCCCAGCATTTT

v_call: TRBV27
d_call: -
j_call: TRBJ2-7
clone_size: once
cdr3_aa: CASSSSTGAYEQYF
cdr3_nt: TGTGCCAGCAGTTCCTCGACAGGAGCCTACGAGCAGTACTTC

v_call: TRBV4-1
d_call: TRBD2
j_call: TRBJ2-7
clone_size: -
cdr3_aa: CASSVGGLANHEQYF
cdr3_nt: TGCGCCAGCAGCGTAGGAGGACTAGCGAACCACGAGCAGTACTTC

v_call: TRBV10-1
d_call: TRBD2
j_call: TRBJ2-7
clone_size: once
cdr3_aa: CASSVAGTRVFYEQYF
cdr3_nt: TGCGCCAGCAGCGTAGCGGGGACTAGGGTCTTCTACGAGCAGTACTTC

v_call: TRBV19
d_call: -
j_call: TRBJ1-1
clone_size: few
cdr3_aa: CASSTYTEAFF
cdr3_nt: TGTGCCAGTAGTACCTACACTGAAGCTTTCTTT